This entry lists 19 T cell receptor beta chains sequenced from one sample in a study of CD8+ T cells in alopecia areata (dated by TCRdb to between 2018 and 2020). Receptors were amplified or captured by the immunoSEQ multiplex PCR assay. RNA was extracted from all samples and reverse transcribed into cDNA as template for TCR sequencing. TCRdb took over this immuneACCESS table, retaining in-frame rearrangements with V and J assigned. Such tables are incomplete; in checked studies, under half of the missing clones stem from an unresolved V gene, and the remainder is unexplained. This sample holds about 82,000 clones; roughly 51% were observed only once. The ten largest clones take up around 6% of the sample. The source material was NKG2D-high CD8+ T cells sorted from blood. The cell subset or site label for this specimen denotes: sorted CD8+ NKG2D-high blood T cells. These receptors were collected from a human donor with alopecia areata.

This sequence joins TRBV28 and TRBJ2-1; D uncertain. This CDR3 spans 11 amino acids. Germline lookup yields CDR1 MDHEN and CDR2 SYDVKM. Trimming shortened V by 5 bases and J by 13 bases, and 12 bases separated the two germline ends. The CDR3 spells CASSQALGQFF. DNA for the CDR3: TGTGCCAGCAGTCAAGCATTGGGACAGTTCTTC.

This clone occurred a few times. The chain combines TRBV29-1 with TRBJ2-3, with TRBD1 matching over 11 bases. In germline, CDR1 is SQVTM, CDR2 ANQGSEA. The CDR3 is 15 amino acids. The V gene end was trimmed by 7 bases and the J gene end by 4 bases; junction bases not matched to a gene: 10. The DNA for the CDR3 is TGCAGCGCCGAACCGGGACAGGGGGACGCAGATACGCAGTATTTT. It specifies CSAEPGQGDADTQYF.

The chain combines TRBV5-1 with TRBJ2-5; D unresolved. Per germline, CDR1 SGHRS and CDR2 YFSETQ. CDR3 length equals 11 residues. Trimming cost V 6 bases and J 4 bases, with 7 bases left between them. The CDR3 is CASNFGETQYF. CDR3 coding DNA: TGCGCCAGCAATTTTGGAGAGACCCAGTACTTC.

The chain carries TRBV6-5 and TRBJ2-7; 8 positions agree with TRBD2. CDR1 is MNHEY, CDR2 SVGAGI, per germline. With V trimmed by 7 bases and J by 5 bases, 7 bases remained unmatched. CDR3 length: 13 residues. DNA of the CDR3: TGTGCCAGCACCGGCGGGGGGCCGAACGAGCAGTACTTC. It yields the protein CASTGGGPNEQYF.

V is TRBV4-1 and J is TRBJ2-3, with 7 positions matching TRBD1. The CDR3 is made up of 16 amino acids. V shed 0 bases, J shed 3 bases, and the junction held 6 bases outside the gene matches. Germline CDR1 and CDR2: MGHRA and YSYEKL. The CDR3: CASSQDRAGGTDTQYF. The CDR3 coding sequence is TGCGCCAGCAGCCAAGATCGGGCAGGGGGAACAGATACGCAGTATTTT.

This clone occurred a few times. V usage is TRBV28 and J usage is TRBJ2-7; TRBD1 matches at 7 bases. Germline CDR1 and CDR2: MDHEN and SYDVKM. J lost 2 bases, V lost 3 bases, and 10 bases had no gene match. The length of the CDR3 is 16 residues. The CDR3 here is CASSFRQGVLAYEQYF. The CDR3 nucleotides are TGTGCCAGCAGTTTCAGACAGGGAGTCTTAGCCTACGAGCAGTACTTC.

The rearrangement uses TRBV6-5 and TRBJ2-1; D perhaps matches TRBD2 (5 bases). Trimming took 2 bases from V and 6 from J, leaving 11 bases between them. Germline CDR1 reads MNHEY; CDR2 reads SVGAGI. The CDR3 totals 14 residues. This chain's CDR3 is CASSYLGSLNEQFF. DNA of the CDR3: TGTGCCAGCAGTTACCTAGGGAGTCTCAATGAGCAGTTCTTC.

The chain has TRBV18 and TRBJ2-1, with D possibly TRBD2 on 5 matching bases. CDR1 KGHSH and CDR2 LQKENI come from the germline V gene. Trimming pared 2 bases from V and 0 bases from J, leaving 17 bases between. The CDR3 runs to 18 residues. CDR3 sequence reads: CASSPGVRTGSSYNEQFF. CDR3 coding DNA: TGTGCCAGCTCACCAGGGGTTAGGACGGGATCCTCCTACAATGAGCAGTTCTTC.

This clone was counted only a few times. The J gene is TRBJ1-1, the V gene TRBV7-9; TRBD1 aligns across 9 bases. V dropped 5 bases and J dropped 5; count of bases not matched to a gene: 12. Germline V gene sequence: CDR1 SEHNR, CDR2 FQNEAQ (reference sequence). This CDR3 has 16 amino acids. The CDR3 DNA reads as TGTGCCAGCAGCGCGGGGACAGGGAGCTTGGAGACTGAAGCTTTCTTT. It translates to CASSAGTGSLETEAFF.

The chain is built from TRBV4-1 and TRBJ2-7, with a possible D match to TRBD1 (6 bases). CDR1 and CDR2 from the germline V gene are MGHRA and YSYEKL. The CDR3 extends over 16 amino acids. V was clipped by 0 bases and J by 6 bases, with 18 bases between them. The CDR3 spells CASSQDRGDKTAEQYF. The CDR3 nucleotides are TGCGCCAGCAGCCAAGATAGAGGGGACAAGACGGCCGAGCAGTACTTC.

The chain's CDR3 is CASSYSRQSPLHF. The CDR3 nucleotides read TGTGCCAGCAGTTACTCGAGACAGTCACCCCTCCACTTT. J is TRBJ1-6 and V is TRBV6-5, with a tentative D call TRBD1 (5 bases). Germline CDR1 and CDR2: MNHEY and SVGAGI. Trimming removed 0 bases from V and 10 bases from J, with 7 bases in between. This CDR3 is built from 13 residues.

The gene calls are TRBV4-1 and TRBJ2-1; 7 bases are a match to TRBD1. The V segment lost 4 bases and the J segment 6 bases; nucleotides outside the gene matches: 6. The CDR3 has 14 amino acids. Germline CDR1 reads MGHRA; CDR2 reads YSYEKL. DNA of the CDR3: TGCGCCAGCAGCCTTGGGACAGTCTTCAATGAGCAGTTCTTC. It yields the protein CASSLGTVFNEQFF.

This chain joins TRBV18 and TRBJ2-1; D gene unclear. Germline assignment: CDR1 KGHSH and CDR2 LQKENI. The CDR3 is 12 residues long. Trimming shortened V by 2 bases and J by 8 bases, and 7 bases separated the two germline ends. The CDR3 here is CASSPSRDEQFF. The CDR3, as DNA: TGTGCCAGCTCACCAAGCCGGGATGAGCAGTTCTTC.

CDR3 in amino acids: CASSPGQAIEDYGYTF. The CDR3 coding sequence is TGTGCCAGCAGCCCCGGACAGGCCATAGAGGACTATGGCTACACCTTC. The V and J genes are TRBV7-9 and TRBJ1-2, with 7 nucleotides matching TRBD1. This CDR3 comprises 16 residues. Unmatched junction bases numbered 12, after V lost 5 bases and J lost 3 bases. CDR1 and CDR2 (germline): SEHNR, FQNEAQ (reference sequence).

This chain connects TRBV28 to TRBJ2-7; 8 bases are a match to TRBD1. The junction had 6 bases not matched to a gene; V was cut back by 7 bases and J by 1 base. Germline CDR1 reads MDHEN; CDR2 reads SYDVKM. CDR3 length equals 14 residues. This CDR3 is CASKLYRGSYEQYF. CDR3 coding DNA: TGTGCCAGCAAACTATACAGGGGGTCCTACGAGCAGTACTTC.

This clone came up a few times. The chain employs TRBV25-1 and TRBJ1-1; 8 bases map to TRBD1. After removal of 4 bases from V and 4 bases from J, the junction contained 5 bases not matched to a gene. Per the germline V gene, CDR1 is MGHDK and CDR2 is SYGVNS. This CDR3 spans 14 amino acids. In DNA form, the CDR3 reads TGTGCCAGCAGTGTCCTCACAGGGGGCACTGAAGCTTTCTTT. It translates to CASSVLTGGTEAFF.

This clone was detected only a few times. The V call is TRBV10-3, the J call TRBJ2-5; D unresolved. CDR3 length: 15 residues. Germline V CDR1 and CDR2: ENHRY, SYGVKD. Trimming pared 3 bases from V and 5 bases from J, leaving 16 bases between. The CDR3 reads CAISDPLSARETQYF. CDR3 DNA: TGTGCCATCAGTGACCCTCTTAGTGCCCGGGAGACCCAGTACTTC.

This chain's CDR3 is CASSEAPLGPDTQYF. CDR3 bases: TGTGCCAGCAGTGAAGCGCCGCTAGGCCCAGATACGCAGTATTTT. V and J are TRBV2 and TRBJ2-3; D gene unclear. Germline V lookup: CDR1 SNHLY, CDR2 FYNNEI. Trimming took 0 bases from V and 4 from J, leaving 11 bases between them. The CDR3 covers 15 residues.

A single count supports this clone. V and J are TRBV27 and TRBJ2-7; TRBD2 might be the D (6 bases). V was trimmed by 3 bases and J by 0 bases, leaving 9 bases between them. Looked up from germline, CDR1 is MNHEY and CDR2 is SMNVEV (reference sequence). CDR3 size: 14 residues. The CDR3 bases are TGTGCCAGCAGTTTCGCGGGGAGCTCCTACGAGCAGTACTTC. This translates into CASSFAGSSYEQYF.